This record covers a single T cell receptor (beta chain). What this receptor recognizes is not known. Base qualities are not recorded, but no much larger clone differs from it by a single base. Whole blood was collected in K2EDTA tubes by collaborating institutions according to the institutions' own protocols. For TCRbeta analysis, collaborators shipped samples as frozen whole blood, isolated PBMCs, or DNA extracted from either of those sample types. CDR1 and CDR2 are read off the germline V gene as MNHEY and SVGAGI. The CDR3 runs 14 amino acids, cysteine and phenylalanine included. Just the 42-base CDR3 DNA is kept, in frame starting at base 1. The junction carries 8 bases between V and J, which are trimmed by 2 bases and 0 bases respectively. TCRbeta CDR3 regions were amplified from genomic DNA by means of the immunoSEQ Assay, a bias-controlled multiplex PCR. Regarding the original processing steps: Within the assay, amplification of reference gene primers was used to estimate how many nucleated cells each sample contained. To quantify the absolute abundance of each unique TCRbeta CDR3 rearrangement, sequence reads were collapsed and filtered. For each sample, productive Simpson clonality was calculated by taking the square root of Simpson's diversity index across productive rearrangements. Sourced from immuneACCESS, this table was stored by TCRdb with only in-frame sequences that have V and J called. A share of the clones is absent; for the studies checked, an unresolved V gene accounts for under half, and the remainder has no known explanation. V and J calls and clone size are as listed in that table; D and trimming were resolved from the DNA. The sample yields 120,000 to 150,000 clones; approximately 91% were counted once. The ten most abundant clones make up 2.3% of the sample.

This sample is drawn from a study of blood T cell repertoires in COVID-19 (dated by TCRdb to the early 2020s). Regarding the study in general: Samples covering the acute and convalescent phases of COVID-19 were provided by collaborators in the United States, Italy and Spain. A freely available public database, intended as a resource for researchers studying the immune response to SARS-CoV-2, is where the repertoires were released. Samples were obtained from the ongoing ImmuneRACE study (first 160 participants) and from 1,000 to 1,500 subjects provided by 6 global collaborators. Subjects who had been exposed to COVID-19, were actively infected with it, or had recovered from it provided the deeply sampled blood TCRbeta repertoires that made up the dataset. Where available, HLA class I and class II types were obtained from metadata supplied by the sample provider rather than from assay-based typing. A de-identified subject ID, COVID-19 status, age in years and sex were almost always included in the sample metadata. The prospective study material was composed of cDNA or gDNA derived from T cells, B-cell-depleted T cells, or PBMCs.

Study-wide findings and limitations: The amount of clinical and demographic metadata varied by source and participant and was provided uncurated.

This TCR was recovered from a human donor in a cohort sampled during active COVID-19. The chain is encoded by TRBV6-5 joined to TRBJ2-7; no D segment can be confidently identified. The sequencing input was peripheral blood. The CDR3 has the sequence CASSYGPSSYEQYF. In nucleotide form, the sequence is TGTGCCAGCAGTTACGGGCCGAGCTCCTACGAGCAGTACTTC.